The source of this T cell receptor (beta chain) is a study of early T cells in non-severe SARS-CoV-2 infection. The wider study: Investigators sequenced bulk RNA drawn from unsorted whole blood, and chains remained unpaired.

Attached unique molecular identifiers marked individual cDNA molecules. From the 5' RACE reads, TCRdb called clonotypes with MiXCR, one entry per CDR3 protein. Of roughly 80,000 distinct CDR3 sequences listed, about 11% were seen once; the top ten hold 12%. CDR3 length: 14 amino acids. Germline loops: CDR1 SGHTS, CDR2 YDEGEE. Trimming shortened V by 2 bases and J by 0 bases, and 8 bases separated the two germline ends. This clonotype was detected many times. The material was whole blood, obtained at baseline. This rearrangement joins TRBV5-8 to TRBJ1-1; TRBD1 might be the D (5 bases). The origin of this receptor is an adult who was a healthcare worker with PCR-confirmed SARS-CoV-2 infection or an uninfected control (not recorded which). The CDR3 is CASSFRQLNTEAFF. The CDR3 DNA follows: TGTGCCAGCAGCTTTCGACAGTTGAACACTGAAGCTTTCTTT.